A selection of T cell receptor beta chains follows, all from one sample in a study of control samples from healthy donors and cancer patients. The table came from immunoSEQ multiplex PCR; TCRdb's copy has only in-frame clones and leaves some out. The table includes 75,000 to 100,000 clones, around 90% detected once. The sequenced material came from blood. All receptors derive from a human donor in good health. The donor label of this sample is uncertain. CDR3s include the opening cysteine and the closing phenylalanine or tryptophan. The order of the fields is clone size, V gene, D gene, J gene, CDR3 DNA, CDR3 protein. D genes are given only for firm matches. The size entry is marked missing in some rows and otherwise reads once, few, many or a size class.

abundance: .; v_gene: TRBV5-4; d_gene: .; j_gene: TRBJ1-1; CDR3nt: TGTGCCAGCAGAGGGGTTGGGGGCACTGAAGCTTTCTTT; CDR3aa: CASRGVGGTEAFF
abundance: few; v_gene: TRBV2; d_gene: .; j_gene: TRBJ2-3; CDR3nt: TGTGCCAGCAGTGAGGGGGGTGGAGATACGCAGTATTTT; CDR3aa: CASSEGGGDTQYF
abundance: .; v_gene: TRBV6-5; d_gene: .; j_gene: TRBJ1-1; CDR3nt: TGTGCCAGCAGAACACTCGGGGGGAACACTGAAGCTTTCTTT; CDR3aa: CASRTLGGNTEAFF
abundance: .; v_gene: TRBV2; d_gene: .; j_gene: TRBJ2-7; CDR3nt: TGTGCCAGCTCTTCCATCTACGAGCAGTACTTC; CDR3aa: CASSSIYEQYF
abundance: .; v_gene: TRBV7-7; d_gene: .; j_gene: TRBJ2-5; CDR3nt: TGTGCTAGCAGCCCAGGGGTAGGAGAGACCCAGTACTTC; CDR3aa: CASSPGVGETQYF
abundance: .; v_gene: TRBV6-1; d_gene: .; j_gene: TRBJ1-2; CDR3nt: TGTGCCAGCAGTGAACGTGTCTTTGGCTACACCTTC; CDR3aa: CASSERVFGYTF
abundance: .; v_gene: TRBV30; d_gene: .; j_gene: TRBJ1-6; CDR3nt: TGTGCCTGGAGTGTACGGGACACCGGTTCACCCCTCCACTTT; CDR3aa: CAWSVRDTGSPLHF
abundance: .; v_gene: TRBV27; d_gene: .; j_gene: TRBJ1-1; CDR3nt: TGTGCCAGCCAGGCAGGTAACACTGAAGCTTTCTTT; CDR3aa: CASQAGNTEAFF
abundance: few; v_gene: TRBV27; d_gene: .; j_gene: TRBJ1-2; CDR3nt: TGTGCCAGCAGTTTAACAGCGCTAAGCTATGGCTACACCTTC; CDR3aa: CASSLTALSYGYTF
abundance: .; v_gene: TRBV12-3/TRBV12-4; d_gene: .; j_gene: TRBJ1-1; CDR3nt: TGTGCCAGCAGTTTAGGAGGGGGAACTGAAGCATTCTTT; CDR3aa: CASSLGGGTEAFF
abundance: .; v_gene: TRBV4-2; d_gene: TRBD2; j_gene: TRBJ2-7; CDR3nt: TGTGCCAGCAGCCAAGCCCTCGGGACTAGCGGGGGGGCGAAGGGAGAGCAGTACTTC; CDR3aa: CASSQALGTSGGAKGEQYF
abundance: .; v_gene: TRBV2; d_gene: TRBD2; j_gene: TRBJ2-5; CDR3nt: TGTGCCAGCAGTGTCTTGGCTAGCGGGGGGACGCACCAAGAGACCCAGTACTTC; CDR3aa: CASSVLASGGTHQETQYF
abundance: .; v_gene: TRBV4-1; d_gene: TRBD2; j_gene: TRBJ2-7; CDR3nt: TGCGCCAGCAGCCAAGTAGCGGGGGGCAACTCCTACGAGCAGTACTTC; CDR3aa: CASSQVAGGNSYEQYF
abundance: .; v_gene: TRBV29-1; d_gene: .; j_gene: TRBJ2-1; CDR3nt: TGCAGCGTTGAATTGGGGACGGGCGGCAATGAGCAGTTCTTC; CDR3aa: CSVELGTGGNEQFF
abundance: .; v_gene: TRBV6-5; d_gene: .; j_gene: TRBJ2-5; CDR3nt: TGTGCCAACTCCTCGAATTTTAGGGGGGCTGGGACCCAGTACTTC; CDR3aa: CANSSNFRGAGTQYF
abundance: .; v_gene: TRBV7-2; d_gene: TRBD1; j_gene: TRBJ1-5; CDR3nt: TGTGCCAGCAGCCGTACCGGGACAGGGCTTCAGCCCCAGCATTTT; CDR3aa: CASSRTGTGLQPQHF
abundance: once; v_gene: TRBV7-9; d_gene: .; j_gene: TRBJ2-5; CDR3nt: TGTGCCAGCAGCTTAGCGAGGGAGACCCAGTACTTC; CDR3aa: CASSLARETQYF
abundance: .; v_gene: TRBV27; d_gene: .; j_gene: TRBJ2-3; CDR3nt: TGTGCCAGCAGTTTGACCAGGACTCACACAGATACGCAGTATTTT; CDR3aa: CASSLTRTHTDTQYF
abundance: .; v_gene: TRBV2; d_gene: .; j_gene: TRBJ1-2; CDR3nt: TGTGCCAGCAGTGAAGAGGTTGGCTACACCTTC; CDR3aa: CASSEEVGYTF
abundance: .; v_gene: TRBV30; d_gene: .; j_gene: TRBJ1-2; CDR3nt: TGTGCCTGGAGTGTTAGGGGAGGGGACTATGGCTACACCTTC; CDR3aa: CAWSVRGGDYGYTF
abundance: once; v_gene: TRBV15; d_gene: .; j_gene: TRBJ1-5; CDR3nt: TGTGCCACCAGCAGAGATAAGGGGGTACAGCCCCAGCATTTT; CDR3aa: CATSRDKGVQPQHF
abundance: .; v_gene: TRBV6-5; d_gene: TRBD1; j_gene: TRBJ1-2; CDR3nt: TGTGCCAGCAGTTACGGACAGGGGGCCCGGGACTATGGCTACACCTTC; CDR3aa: CASSYGQGARDYGYTF
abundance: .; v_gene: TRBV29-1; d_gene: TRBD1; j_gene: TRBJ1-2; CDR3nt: TGCAGCGTACCAAGACAGGGAGCTGGCTACACCTTC; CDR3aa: CSVPRQGAGYTF
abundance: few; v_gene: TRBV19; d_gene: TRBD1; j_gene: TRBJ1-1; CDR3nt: TGTGCCAGTACCCCTTTCCAGGGGGACACTGAAGCTTTCTTT; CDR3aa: CASTPFQGDTEAFF
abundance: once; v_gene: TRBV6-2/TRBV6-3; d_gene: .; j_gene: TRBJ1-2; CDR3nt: TGTGCCAGCAGTCCACTCAAAACCGGGACGGCCTATGGCTACACCTTC; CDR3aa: CASSPLKTGTAYGYTF
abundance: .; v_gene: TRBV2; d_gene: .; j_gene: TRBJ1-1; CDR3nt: TGTGCCAGCAAGGCGGGGGGAGCGGTGAACACTGAAGCTTTCTTT; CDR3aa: CASKAGGAVNTEAFF
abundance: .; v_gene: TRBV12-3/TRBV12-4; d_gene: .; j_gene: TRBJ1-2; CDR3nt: TGTGCCAGCAGTCTCGACAGTAACTATGGCTACACCTTC; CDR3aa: CASSLDSNYGYTF
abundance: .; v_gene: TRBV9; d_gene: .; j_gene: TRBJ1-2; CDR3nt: TGTGCCAGCAGCGCTCGAGCTAACTATGGCTACACCTTC; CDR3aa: CASSARANYGYTF
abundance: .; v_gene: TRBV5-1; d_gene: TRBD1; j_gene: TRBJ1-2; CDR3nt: TGCGCCAGCAGCCAATCAAATATGGGACAGGGGAGTTATGGCTACACCTTC; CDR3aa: CASSQSNMGQGSYGYTF
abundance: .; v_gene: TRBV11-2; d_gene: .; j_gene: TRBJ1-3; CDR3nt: TGTGCCAGCAGCTTAGATTGGGGTATCTCTGGAAACACCATATATTTT; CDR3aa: CASSLDWGISGNTIYF
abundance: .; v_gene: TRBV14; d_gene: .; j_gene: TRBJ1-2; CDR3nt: TGTGCCAGCAGCCAAGCGCCGGGATATGGCTACACCTTC; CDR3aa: CASSQAPGYGYTF
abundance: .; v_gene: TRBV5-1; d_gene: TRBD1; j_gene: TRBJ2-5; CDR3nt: TGCGCCAGCAGCTCCGGGACAGTCAAAGAGACCCAGTACTTC; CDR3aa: CASSSGTVKETQYF
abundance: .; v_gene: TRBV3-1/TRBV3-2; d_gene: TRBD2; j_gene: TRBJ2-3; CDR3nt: TGTGCCAGCAGCCAAGATTTCGGCGGGGGGGCGGATCGTAGCACAGATACGCAGTATTTT; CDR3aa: CASSQDFGGGADRSTDTQYF
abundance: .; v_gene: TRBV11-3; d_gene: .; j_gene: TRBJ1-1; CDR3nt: TGTGCCAGCAGGAATACAGGGCCCGTTCGAACTGAAGCTTTCTTT; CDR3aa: CASRNTGPVRTEAFF
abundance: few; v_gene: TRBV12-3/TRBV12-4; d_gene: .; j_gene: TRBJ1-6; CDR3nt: TGTGCCAGCAGCCCCGGGGGCTCACCCCTCCACTTT; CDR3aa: CASSPGGSPLHF
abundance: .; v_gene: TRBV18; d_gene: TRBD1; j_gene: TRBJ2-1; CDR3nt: TGTGCCAGCTCACCACAGGAGACAGGGTTGGGTAATGAGCAGTTCTTC; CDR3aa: CASSPQETGLGNEQFF
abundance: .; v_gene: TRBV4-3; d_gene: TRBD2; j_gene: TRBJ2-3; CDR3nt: TGCGCCAGCAGCCAAGATTCGGGGGGGGTAGATACGCAGTATTTT; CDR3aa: CASSQDSGGVDTQYF
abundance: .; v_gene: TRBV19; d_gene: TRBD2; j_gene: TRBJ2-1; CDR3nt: TGTGCCAGTAGTATAGATCGCCGGGGGGGCTACAATGAGCAGTTCTTC; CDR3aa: CASSIDRRGGYNEQFF
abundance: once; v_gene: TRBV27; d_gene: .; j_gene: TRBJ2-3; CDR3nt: TGTGCCAGCAGTTTAAATCGACCTAGCACAGATACGCAGTATTTT; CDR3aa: CASSLNRPSTDTQYF
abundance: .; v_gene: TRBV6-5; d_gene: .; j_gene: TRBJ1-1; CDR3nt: TGTGCCAGCAGTTACGGGGGGGGCTTCACTGAAGCTTTCTTT; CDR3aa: CASSYGGGFTEAFF
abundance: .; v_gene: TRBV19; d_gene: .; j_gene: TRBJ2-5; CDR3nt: TGTGCCAGTAGTATACCCGGGGAGACCCAGTACTTC; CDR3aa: CASSIPGETQYF
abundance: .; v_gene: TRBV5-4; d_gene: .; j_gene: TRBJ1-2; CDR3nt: TGTGCCAGCAGCTTGGAGGCACTCCCTATGTATGGCTACACCTTC; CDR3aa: CASSLEALPMYGYTF
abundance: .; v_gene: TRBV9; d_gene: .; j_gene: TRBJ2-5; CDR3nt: TGTGCCAGCAGCGTAGGAGGGGAAGAGACCCAGTACTTC; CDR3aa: CASSVGGEETQYF
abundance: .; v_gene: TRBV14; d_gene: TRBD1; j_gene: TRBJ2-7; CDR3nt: TGTGCCAGCAGCCTGACAGGGGCGTCTTCGTACGAGCAGTACTTC; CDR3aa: CASSLTGASSYEQYF
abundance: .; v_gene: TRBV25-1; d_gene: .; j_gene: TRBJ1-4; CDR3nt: TGTGCCAGCAGTGAAGGGGCAACTAATGAAAAACTGTTTTTT; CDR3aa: CASSEGATNEKLFF
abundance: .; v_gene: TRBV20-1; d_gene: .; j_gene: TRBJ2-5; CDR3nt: TGCAGTGCTAGTTGGAGGCCCCAAGAGACCCAGTACTTC; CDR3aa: CSASWRPQETQYF
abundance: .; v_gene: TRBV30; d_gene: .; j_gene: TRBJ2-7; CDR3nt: TGTGCCTGGAGTGTTATGGGGACGGCTGCCTACGAGCAGTACTTC; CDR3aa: CAWSVMGTAAYEQYF
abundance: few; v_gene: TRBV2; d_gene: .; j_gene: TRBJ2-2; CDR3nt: TGTGCCAGCAGGGTATACGGAAGTCGGACCGGGGAGCTGTTTTTT; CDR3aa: CASRVYGSRTGELFF